The T cell receptor beta chain described here comes from a study of radiation and T cells in renal cell carcinoma. Clones were sequenced by immunoSEQ multiplex PCR, and TCRdb holds only the in-frame ones, with some missing. The repertoire holds 130,000 or so clones, with around nine tenths as singletons. This clone was counted a single time. Described time point: baseline pretreatment blood. Treatment meaning: 15 Gy SBRT to primary tumor, nephrectomy 4 weeks later. After SBRT, blood was collected at 2 and 4 weeks, plus baseline. The germline V gene encodes CDR1 SNHLY and CDR2 FYNNEI. This CDR3 contains 15 residues. The J segment lost 8 bases and the V segment lost 7 bases, leaving 12 bases of the junction unmatched.

The V gene is TRBV2, the J gene TRBJ1-2; 11 nucleotides agree with TRBD1. The sequence was collected from a woman aged 50 to 65 with renal cell carcinoma. This specimen was blood, taken from a patient whose treatment included radiotherapy and nephrectomy. The CDR3 bases are TGTGCCAGCATTCGGACCCCCGGGACAGGGGGAGGCTACACCTTC. It translates to CASIRTPGTGGGYTF.